Listed below are T cell receptor beta chains from one sample, sequenced in a study of T cell responses to AZD1222 COVID-19 vaccine. The protocol was immunoSEQ multiplex PCR, while the TCRdb copy is restricted to in-frame clones and leaves out a portion. The sample shows over 130,000 clones, 92% of them seen only once. The input for sequencing was peripheral blood, taken 28 days after the second AZD1222 dose. Receptor source: an adult who received the AZD1222 COVID-19 vaccine. Both conserved end residues are part of each CDR3. The D gene is left open where the match is weak. Rows may omit the clone size; those that give it use once, few, many or a size class.

d_gene,j_gene,v_gene,abundance,CDR3aa,CDR3nt
TRBD1,TRBJ2-7,TRBV6-5,.,CASISQGETYEQYF,TGTGCCAGCATTTCCCAGGGGGAAACCTACGAGCAGTACTTC
.,TRBJ2-6,TRBV9,.,CASSVGAGGANVLTF,TGTGCCAGCAGCGTAGGGGCGGGTGGGGCCAACGTCCTGACTTTC
.,TRBJ1-6,TRBV6-1,once,CASSESRVGDSPLHF,TGTGCCAGCAGTGAATCCAGGGTTGGGGATTCACCCCTCCACTTT
.,TRBJ2-2,TRBV29-1,.,CSVVETGELFF,TGCAGCGTTGTGGAGACCGGGGAGCTGTTTTTT
TRBD2,TRBJ2-7,TRBV28,.,CASTHGLAGGGYEQYF,TGTGCCAGCACACATGGACTAGCGGGAGGAGGCTACGAGCAGTACTTC
.,TRBJ2-3,TRBV7-2,.,CASSLDRVTDTQYF,TGTGCCAGCAGCTTAGACAGGGTGACAGATACGCAGTATTTT
.,TRBJ1-5,TRBV11-2,.,CASSLGEGLVEPQHF,TGTGCCAGCAGCTTAGGGGAGGGCCTCGTTGAGCCCCAGCATTTT
TRBD2,TRBJ2-1,TRBV7-9,.,CASSSGTEYNEQFF,TGTGCCAGCAGCAGCGGGACTGAATACAATGAGCAGTTCTTC
TRBD1,TRBJ2-4,TRBV3-1/TRBV3-2,once,CASARDRGGIQYF,TGTGCCAGCGCCCGGGACAGGGGAGGCATTCAGTACTTC
.,TRBJ2-3,TRBV4-3,.,CASSGSTDTQYF,TGCGCCAGCAGCGGGAGCACAGATACGCAGTATTTT
.,TRBJ1-1,TRBV27,.,CASSFGAEGTEAFF,TGTGCCAGCAGTTTTGGGGCGGAGGGTACTGAAGCTTTCTTT
TRBD1,TRBJ1-2,TRBV6-5,.,CASSTWDRGADGYTF,TGTGCCAGCAGTACCTGGGACAGGGGAGCGGATGGCTACACCTTC
.,TRBJ2-7,TRBV7-9,once,CASSLTGGFNENYEQYF,TGTGCCAGCAGCTTAACAGGCGGTTTTAATGAAAACTACGAGCAGTACTTC
TRBD1,TRBJ1-2,TRBV5-4,.,CASSLALTGIGGYTF,TGTGCCAGCAGCTTGGCCCTGACAGGGATAGGTGGCTACACCTTC
.,TRBJ1-6,TRBV10-3,.,CAISDRSPDSNSPLHF,TGTGCCATCAGTGATAGGTCACCCGATTCCAATTCACCCCTCCACTTT
.,TRBJ2-2,TRBV9,.,CASSVARAGELFF,TGTGCCAGCAGCGTAGCCAGGGCCGGGGAGCTGTTTTTT
TRBD2,TRBJ2-7,TRBV29-1,once,CSVRWREGAYEQYF,TGCAGCGTTAGGTGGCGGGAGGGGGCCTACGAGCAGTACTTC
TRBD1,TRBJ1-1,TRBV7-6,.,CASSLATGMNTEAFF,TGTGCCAGCAGCTTAGCGACAGGGATGAACACTGAAGCTTTCTTT
.,TRBJ1-1,TRBV6-1,.,CASSEFKGRFTF,TGTGCCAGCAGTGAATTCAAAGGCCGATTCACCTTT
.,TRBJ2-3,TRBV3-1/TRBV3-2,.,CASSLSISTDTQYF,TGTGCCAGCAGCCTCTCCATTAGCACAGATACGCAGTATTTT
TRBD2,TRBJ2-1,TRBV5-1,.,CASSLLSGLAGGGQFF,TGCGCCAGCAGCTTGCTCTCTGGGCTAGCGGGAGGAGGGCAGTTCTTC
.,TRBJ2-1,TRBV10-1,.,CASSESGVRPEQFF,TGCGCCAGCAGTGAGTCGGGGGTGCGCCCGGAGCAGTTCTTC
.,TRBJ2-7,TRBV27,.,CASSLSPDAYEQYF,TGTGCCAGCAGTTTATCCCCTGACGCCTACGAGCAGTACTTC
.,TRBJ1-6,TRBV5-1,.,CASSLGGGSPLHF,TGCGCCAGCAGCTTGGGAGGGGGTTCACCCCTCCACTTT
.,TRBJ2-2,TRBV9,.,CASSDGQNTGELFF,TGTGCCAGCAGCGATGGACAGAACACCGGGGAGCTGTTTTTT
TRBD1,TRBJ1-2,TRBV12-5,.,CASGSTRGPIYGYTF,TGTGCTAGTGGTTCGACGAGGGGGCCAATCTATGGCTACACCTTC
.,TRBJ1-2,TRBV10-1,.,CASSDYRAYGYTF,TGCGCCAGCAGTGATTACAGGGCCTATGGCTACACCTTC
.,TRBJ2-7,TRBV6-5,.,CASGPGFNEQYF,TGTGCCAGCGGTCCGGGGTTCAACGAGCAGTACTTC
.,TRBJ2-7,TRBV2,.,CAGGVGGTYEQYF,TGTGCAGGGGGGGTAGGAGGAACCTACGAGCAGTACTTC
.,TRBJ1-4,TRBV28,.,CASSNLGTADEKLFF,TGTGCCAGCAGTAACCTCGGGACGGCCGATGAAAAACTGTTTTTT
.,TRBJ1-3,TRBV18,.,CASSEDSIRGGNTIYF,TGTGCCAGCTCGGAAGACAGCATCCGGGGAGGAAACACCATATATTTT
TRBD1,TRBJ1-2,TRBV14,.,CASSPTRTGLYGYTF,TGTGCCAGCAGCCCGACGCGGACAGGGTTGTATGGCTACACCTTC
.,TRBJ2-1,TRBV5-1,.,CASSREPGYNEQFF,TGCGCCAGCAGCCGAGAGCCGGGGTACAATGAGCAGTTCTTC
TRBD2,TRBJ2-1,TRBV9,.,CASSVGGTSGNNEQFF,TGTGCCAGCAGCGTAGGGGGGACTAGCGGGAACAATGAGCAGTTCTTC
.,TRBJ1-1,TRBV30,.,CAWSVRHQGGTEAFF,TGTGCCTGGAGTGTACGGCACCAGGGCGGCACTGAAGCTTTCTTT
TRBD1,TRBJ2-7,TRBV7-9,.,CASSLGTGDHEQYF,TGTGCCAGCAGCTTGGGGACAGGGGACCACGAGCAGTACTTC
TRBD1,TRBJ2-7,TRBV28,.,CASSRDRVTDEQYF,TGTGCCAGCAGCCGGGACAGGGTAACGGACGAGCAGTACTTC
TRBD2,TRBJ2-2,TRBV10-3,.,CAISENLAVTGTGELFF,TGTGCCATCAGTGAGAACCTAGCGGTAACGGGCACCGGGGAGCTGTTTTTT
.,TRBJ2-7,TRBV5-1,.,CASSLARQKPNSYEQYF,TGCGCCAGCAGCTTGGCGCGACAGAAACCTAACTCCTACGAGCAGTACTTC
.,TRBJ1-1,TRBV6-5,.,CASNSYQGLTEAFF,TGTGCCAGCAACAGTTACCAGGGGCTGACTGAAGCTTTCTTT
.,TRBJ1-5,TRBV30,once,CAWTQDSNQPQHF,TGTGCCTGGACCCAGGATAGCAATCAGCCCCAGCATTTT
.,TRBJ1-1,TRBV18,.,CASSGYREGTEAFF,TGTGCCAGCTCAGGATACAGGGAGGGGACTGAAGCTTTCTTT
.,TRBJ1-1,TRBV7-9,.,CASSSPRGTEAFF,TGTGCCAGCAGCTCTCCCAGGGGCACTGAAGCTTTCTTT
.,TRBJ1-1,TRBV7-9,.,CASSLTSLNTEAFF,TGTGCCAGCAGCTTAACGTCACTGAACACTGAAGCTTTCTTT
TRBD1,TRBJ2-5,TRBV29-1,.,CSVVGQGARSETQYF,TGCAGCGTTGTGGGACAGGGGGCGCGAAGTGAGACCCAGTACTTC
.,TRBJ2-5,TRBV6-2/TRBV6-3,.,CASSYVGETQYF,TGTGCCAGCAGTTACGTCGGGGAGACCCAGTACTTC
.,TRBJ2-3,TRBV9,.,CASSVAGSSTDTQYF,TGTGCCAGCAGCGTAGCGGGTTCCTCAACAGATACGCAGTATTTT
.,TRBJ2-7,TRBV7-9,.,CASSLAISIAGPSSYEQYF,TGTGCCAGCAGCTTAGCGATCTCTATTGCGGGGCCTAGCTCCTACGAGCAGTACTTC
.,TRBJ1-5,TRBV19,.,CASSIVGKNQPQHF,TGTGCCAGTAGTATAGTTGGGAAAAATCAGCCCCAGCATTTT
TRBD2,TRBJ2-3,TRBV18,.,CASSPQVSGSSTDTQYF,TGTGCCAGCTCACCACAGGTTAGCGGGAGTAGCACAGATACGCAGTATTTT
.,TRBJ1-2,TRBV3-1/TRBV3-2,.,CASSQDRPANYGYTF,TGTGCCAGCAGCCAAGATCGTCCAGCTAACTATGGCTACACCTTC